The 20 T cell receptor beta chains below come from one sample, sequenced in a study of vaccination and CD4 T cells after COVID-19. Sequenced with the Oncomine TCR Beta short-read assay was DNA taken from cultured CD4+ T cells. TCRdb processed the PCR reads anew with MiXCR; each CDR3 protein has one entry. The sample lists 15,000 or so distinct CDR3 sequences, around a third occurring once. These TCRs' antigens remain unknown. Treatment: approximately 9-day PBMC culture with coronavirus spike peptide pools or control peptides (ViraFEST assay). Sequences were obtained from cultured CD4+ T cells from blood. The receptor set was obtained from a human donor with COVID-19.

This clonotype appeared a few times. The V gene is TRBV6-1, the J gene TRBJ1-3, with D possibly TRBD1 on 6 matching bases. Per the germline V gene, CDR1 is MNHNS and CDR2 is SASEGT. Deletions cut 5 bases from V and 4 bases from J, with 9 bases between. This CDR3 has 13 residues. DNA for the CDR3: TGTGCCAGCAGTCAAGGACAGGGAAACACCATATATTTT. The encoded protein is CASSQGQGNTIYF.

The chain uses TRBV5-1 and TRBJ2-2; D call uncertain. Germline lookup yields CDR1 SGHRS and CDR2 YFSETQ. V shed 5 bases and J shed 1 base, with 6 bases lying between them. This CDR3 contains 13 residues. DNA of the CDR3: TGCGCCAGCAGAACGTTGAACACCGGGGAGCTGTTTTTT. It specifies CASRTLNTGELFF.

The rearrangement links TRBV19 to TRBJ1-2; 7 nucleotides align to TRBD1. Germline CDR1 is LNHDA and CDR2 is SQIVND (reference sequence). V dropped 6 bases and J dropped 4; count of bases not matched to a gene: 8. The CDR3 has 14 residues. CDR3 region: CASREPGQLYGYTF. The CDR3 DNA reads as TGTGCCAGTAGAGAACCGGGACAGCTCTATGGCTACACCTTC.

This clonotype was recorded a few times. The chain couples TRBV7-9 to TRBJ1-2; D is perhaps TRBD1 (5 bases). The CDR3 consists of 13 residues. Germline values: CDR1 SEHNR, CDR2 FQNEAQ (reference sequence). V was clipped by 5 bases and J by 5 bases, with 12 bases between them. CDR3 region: CASSGALLYGYTF. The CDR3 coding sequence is TGTGCCAGCAGCGGGGCCCTTTTGTATGGCTACACCTTC.

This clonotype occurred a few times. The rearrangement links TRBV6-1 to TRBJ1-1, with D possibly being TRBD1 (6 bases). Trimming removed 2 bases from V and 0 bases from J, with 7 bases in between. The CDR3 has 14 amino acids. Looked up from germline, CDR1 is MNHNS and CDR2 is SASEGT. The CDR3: CASSETGMNTEAFF. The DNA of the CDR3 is TGTGCCAGCAGTGAAACAGGGATGAACACTGAAGCTTTCTTT.

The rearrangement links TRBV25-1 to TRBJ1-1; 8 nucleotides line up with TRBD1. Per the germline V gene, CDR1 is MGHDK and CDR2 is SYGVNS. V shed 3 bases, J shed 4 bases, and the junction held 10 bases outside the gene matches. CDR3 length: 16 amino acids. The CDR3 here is CASSDPRTGRGTEAFF. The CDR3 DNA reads TGTGCCAGCAGTGACCCCCGGACAGGGAGAGGCACTGAAGCTTTCTTT.

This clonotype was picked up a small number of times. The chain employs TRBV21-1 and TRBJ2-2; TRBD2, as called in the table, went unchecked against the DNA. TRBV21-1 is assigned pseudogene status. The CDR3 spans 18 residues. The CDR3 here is CASSKAPQTTIYTGELFF. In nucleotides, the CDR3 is TGTGCCAGCAGCAAAGCGCCGCAGACTACAATCTACACCGGGGAGCTGTTTTTT.

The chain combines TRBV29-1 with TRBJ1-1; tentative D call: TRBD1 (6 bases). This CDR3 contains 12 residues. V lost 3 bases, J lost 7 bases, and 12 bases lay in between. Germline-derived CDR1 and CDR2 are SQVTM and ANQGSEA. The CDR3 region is CSVDGQTSEAFF. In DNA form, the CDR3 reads TGCAGCGTTGATGGACAGACCAGTGAAGCTTTCTTT.

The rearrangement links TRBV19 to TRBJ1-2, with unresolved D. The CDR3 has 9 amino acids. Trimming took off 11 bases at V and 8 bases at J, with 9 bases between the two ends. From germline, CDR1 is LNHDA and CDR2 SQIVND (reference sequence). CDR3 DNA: TGTGCCCCCTTGAGGGGCTACACCTTC. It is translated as CAPLRGYTF.

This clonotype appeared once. CDR3 bases: TGCGCCAGCAGCACCACAGGAGAAATTAGGACCGGGGAGCTGTTTTTT. Translated: CASSTTGEIRTGELFF. V and J are TRBV5-1 and TRBJ2-2; TRBD1 might be the D (5 bases). CDR1 and CDR2 (germline): SGHRS, YFSETQ. The ends were cut back, 4 bases at V and 5 bases at J, with 18 bases in the middle. This CDR3 is built from 16 residues.

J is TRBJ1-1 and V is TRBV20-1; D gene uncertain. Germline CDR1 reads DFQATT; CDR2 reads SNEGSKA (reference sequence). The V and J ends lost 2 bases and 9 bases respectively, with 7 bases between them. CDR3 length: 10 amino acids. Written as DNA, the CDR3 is TGCAGTGCTAGACTGGGGAAAGCTTTCTTT. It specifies CSARLGKAFF.

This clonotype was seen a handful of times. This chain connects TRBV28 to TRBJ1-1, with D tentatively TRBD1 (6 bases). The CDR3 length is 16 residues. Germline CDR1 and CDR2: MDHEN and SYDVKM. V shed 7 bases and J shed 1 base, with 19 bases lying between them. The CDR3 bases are TGTGCCAGCACCAGAGGGGGGGGTTGGACGAACACTGAAGCTTTCTTT. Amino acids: CASTRGGGWTNTEAFF. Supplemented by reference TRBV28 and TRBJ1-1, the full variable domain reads DVKVTQSSRYLVKRTGEKVFLECVQDMDHENMFWYRQDPGLGLRLIYFSYDVKMKEKGDIPEGYSVSREKKERFSLILESASTNQTSMYLCASTRGGGWTNTEAFFGQGTRLTVV.

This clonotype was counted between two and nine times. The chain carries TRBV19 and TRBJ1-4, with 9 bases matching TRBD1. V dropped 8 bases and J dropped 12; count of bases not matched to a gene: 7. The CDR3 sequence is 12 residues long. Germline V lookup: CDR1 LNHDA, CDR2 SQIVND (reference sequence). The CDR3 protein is CASRDRAGELFF. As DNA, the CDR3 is TGTGCCAGTCGGGACAGGGCGGGGGAACTGTTTTTT.

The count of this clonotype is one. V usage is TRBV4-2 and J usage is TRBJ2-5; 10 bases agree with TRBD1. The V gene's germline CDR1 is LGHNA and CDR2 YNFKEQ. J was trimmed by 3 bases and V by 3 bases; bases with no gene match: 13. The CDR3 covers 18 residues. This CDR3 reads CASSHIPKPTGGEETQYF. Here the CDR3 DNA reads TGTGCCAGCAGCCACATCCCAAAACCGACAGGGGGCGAAGAGACCCAGTACTTC.

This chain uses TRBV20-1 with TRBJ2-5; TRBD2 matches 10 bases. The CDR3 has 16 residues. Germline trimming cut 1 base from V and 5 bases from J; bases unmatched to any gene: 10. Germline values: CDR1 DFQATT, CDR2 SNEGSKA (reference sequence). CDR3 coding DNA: TGCAGTGCTAGAGTGTTAGCGGGGGGCGTGGGGGAGACCCAGTACTTC. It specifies CSARVLAGGVGETQYF.

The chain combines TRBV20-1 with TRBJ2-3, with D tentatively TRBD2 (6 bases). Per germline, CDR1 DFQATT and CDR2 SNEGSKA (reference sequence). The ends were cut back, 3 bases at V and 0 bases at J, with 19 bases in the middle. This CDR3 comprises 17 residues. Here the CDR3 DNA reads TGCAGTGCTAGGAGCCCCGGATGGGCGGGGAGCACAGATACGCAGTATTTT. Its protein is CSARSPGWAGSTDTQYF.

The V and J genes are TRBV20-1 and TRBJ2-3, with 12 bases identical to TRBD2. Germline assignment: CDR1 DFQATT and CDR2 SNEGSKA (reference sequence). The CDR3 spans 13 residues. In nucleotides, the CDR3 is TGCAGACCTAGCGGGGGGGCCGGAGATACGCAGTATTTT. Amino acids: CRPSGGAGDTQYF.

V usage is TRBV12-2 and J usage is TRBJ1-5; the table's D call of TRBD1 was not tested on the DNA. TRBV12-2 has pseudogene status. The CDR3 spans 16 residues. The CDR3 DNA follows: TGTGCAAGTCGCTTAGTTCCCGGTGGGACTTATCAGCCCCAGCATTTT. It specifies CASRLVPGGTYQPQHF.

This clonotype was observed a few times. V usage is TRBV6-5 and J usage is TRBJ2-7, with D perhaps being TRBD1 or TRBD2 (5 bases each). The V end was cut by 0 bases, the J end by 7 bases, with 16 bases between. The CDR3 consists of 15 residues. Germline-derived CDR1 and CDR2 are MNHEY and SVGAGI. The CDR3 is CASSYSKVSGREQYF. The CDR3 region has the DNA TGTGCCAGCAGTTACTCGAAGGTTTCAGGGAGAGAGCAGTACTTC.

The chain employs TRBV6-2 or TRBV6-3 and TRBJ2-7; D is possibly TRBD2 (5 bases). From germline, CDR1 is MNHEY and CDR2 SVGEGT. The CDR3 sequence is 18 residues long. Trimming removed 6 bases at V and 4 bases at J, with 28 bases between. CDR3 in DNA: TGTGCCAGCAGCGGCGAAGAGGACTCGGTACGAAACTTATACGAGCAGTACTTC. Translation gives CASSGEEDSVRNLYEQYF.